This T cell receptor (beta chain) was retrieved from a study of PD-1 blockade in classical Hodgkin lymphoma. On the study more broadly: Intravenous infusions of nivolumab 3 mg/kg reached patients every 2 weeks.

Noted time point: cycle 4 day 1 (C4D1), after around six weeks of nivolumab. Relapses following autologous stem cell transplantation were seen in all patients, with brentuximab vedotin exposure varying. General study findings and limits: Reports indicated that newly diagnosed patients had lower baseline TCR diversity than healthy donors did. Repertoires differed for reasons still undefined, possibly disease activity or prior therapy. Patients with a complete response exhibited baseline diversity comparable to newly diagnosed patients.

This table comes from immunoSEQ multiplex PCR, and its TCRdb copy is limited to in-frame clones, with some not included. This table has tens of thousands of clones, about three quarters appearing once. For this clone: Antigen specificity is unknown.

The sequence derives from a human donor with classical Hodgkin lymphoma. Sequenced material: peripheral blood mononuclear cells (PBMCs), taken before the fourth cycle of nivolumab.

In nucleotides, the CDR3 is TGTGCCAGCAGTGGGGGACAGATATTTAACAGCACCTTC. Amino acids: CASSGGQIFNSTF. The chain couples TRBV6-5 to TRBJ1-2, with 7 positions matching TRBD1. The trim removed 5 bases at V and 13 bases at J, leaving 13 bases unmatched. CDR3 length equals 13 residues. Germline CDR1 and CDR2: MNHEY and SVGAGI.